The clone carrying this TCR beta chain was counted only a few times. The antigen is not known. Trimming removed 6 bases from V and 3 bases from J, with 4 bases in between. Germline CDR1 is ENHRY and CDR2 is SYGVKD. The CDR3 length is 11 residues. The use of a sample-barcoded 5' primer and a J-beta primer mix characterized a second PCR of about 7 to 12 cycles. Sequencing yielded, for each sample, at least 3 million paired-end reads carrying CDR3. TCRdb independently ran MiXCR on the 5' RACE reads; one entry per CDR3 protein. The sample lists about 1,000,000 distinct CDR3 sequences; 45% were seen once. The sample originates from a study of blood T cells in healthy people across ages. Notes on the study in general: Long-lived and aged donors differed, with more naive CD4+ cells and higher diversity in the long-lived. Unsorted PBMC input precluded a conclusive naive versus antigen-experienced comparison.

Source material: blood. The chain couples TRBV10-3 to TRBJ2-3; no firm D call. This sequence originates from a woman in her sixties or seventies in good health. The CDR3 nucleotides read TGTGCCATCAGAAGTACAGATACGCAGTATTTT. Encoded protein: CAIRSTDTQYF.